This T cell receptor (beta chain) came from a study of T cells in Graves' hyperthyroidism and ophthalmopathy. Amplified TCR beta CDR3 regions came from RNA transcripts. An initial round of RT-PCR targeting the TCR CDR3 relied on the HTBI primer set. TCRdb processed the multiplex PCR reads anew with MiXCR; each CDR3 protein has one entry. The data hold about 530,000 distinct CDR3 sequences, with under 20% observed a single time. This clonotype has just a few counts. This CDR3 comprises 12 residues. V shed 6 bases and J shed 6 bases, with 11 bases lying between them. What was sequenced was blood. The gene calls are TRBV12-3 or TRBV12-4 and TRBJ1-1; D is ambiguous. This clonotype was obtained from a woman between 18 and 29 years old with Graves' ophthalmopathy. This CDR3 reads CASRPGIAEAFF. The CDR3, as DNA: TGTGCCAGCAGGCCAGGTATTGCTGAAGCTTTCTTT.